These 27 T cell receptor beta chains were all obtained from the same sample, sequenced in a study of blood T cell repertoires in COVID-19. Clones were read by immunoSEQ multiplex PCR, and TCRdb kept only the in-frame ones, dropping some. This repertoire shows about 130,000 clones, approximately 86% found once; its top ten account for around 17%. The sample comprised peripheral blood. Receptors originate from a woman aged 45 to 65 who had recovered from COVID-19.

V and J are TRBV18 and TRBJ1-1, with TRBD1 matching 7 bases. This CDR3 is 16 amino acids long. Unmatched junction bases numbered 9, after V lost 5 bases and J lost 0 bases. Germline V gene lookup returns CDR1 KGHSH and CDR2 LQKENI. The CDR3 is CASSGPTGYLNTEAFF. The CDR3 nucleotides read TGTGCCAGCTCAGGCCCGACAGGGTACCTGAACACTGAAGCTTTCTTT.

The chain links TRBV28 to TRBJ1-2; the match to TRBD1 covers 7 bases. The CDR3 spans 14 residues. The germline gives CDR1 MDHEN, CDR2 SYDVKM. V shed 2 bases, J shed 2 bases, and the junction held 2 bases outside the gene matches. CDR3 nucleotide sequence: TGTGCCAGCAGTTTAAGGGGGCCGAACTATGGCTACACCTTC. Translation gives CASSLRGPNYGYTF.

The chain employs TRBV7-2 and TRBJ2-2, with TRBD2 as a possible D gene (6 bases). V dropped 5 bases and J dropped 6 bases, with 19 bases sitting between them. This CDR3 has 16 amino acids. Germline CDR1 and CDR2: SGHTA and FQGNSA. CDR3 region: CASSPGGSERAGELFF. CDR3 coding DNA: TGTGCCAGCAGCCCTGGGGGGTCTGAGAGGGCCGGGGAGCTGTTTTTT.

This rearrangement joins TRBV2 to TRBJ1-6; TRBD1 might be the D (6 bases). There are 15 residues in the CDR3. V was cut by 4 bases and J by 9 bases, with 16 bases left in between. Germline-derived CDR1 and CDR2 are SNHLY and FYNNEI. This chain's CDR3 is CASSGLGQNVSPLHF. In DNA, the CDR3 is TGTGCCAGCAGTGGCCTAGGACAGAATGTTTCACCCCTCCACTTT.

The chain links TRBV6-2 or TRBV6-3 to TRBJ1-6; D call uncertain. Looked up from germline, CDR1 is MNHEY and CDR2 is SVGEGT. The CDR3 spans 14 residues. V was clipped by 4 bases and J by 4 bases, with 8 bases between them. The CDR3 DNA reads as TGTGCCAGCAGTTCGGAGCCTTATAATTCACCCCTCCACTTT. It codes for CASSSEPYNSPLHF.

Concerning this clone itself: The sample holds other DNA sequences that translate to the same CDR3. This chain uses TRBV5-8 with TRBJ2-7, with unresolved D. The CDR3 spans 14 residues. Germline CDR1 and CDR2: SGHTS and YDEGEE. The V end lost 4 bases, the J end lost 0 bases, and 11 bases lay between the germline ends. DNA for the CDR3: TGTGCCAGCAGCCCAAGACGGAGCTCCTACGAGCAGTACTTC. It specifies CASSPRRSSYEQYF.

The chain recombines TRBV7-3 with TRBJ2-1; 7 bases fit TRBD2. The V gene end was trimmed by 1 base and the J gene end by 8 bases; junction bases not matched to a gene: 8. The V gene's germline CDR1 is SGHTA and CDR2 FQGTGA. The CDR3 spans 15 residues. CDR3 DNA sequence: TGTGCCAGCAGCTTAATGGGGGGGAGTGAAGATGAGCAGTTCTTC. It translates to CASSLMGGSEDEQFF.

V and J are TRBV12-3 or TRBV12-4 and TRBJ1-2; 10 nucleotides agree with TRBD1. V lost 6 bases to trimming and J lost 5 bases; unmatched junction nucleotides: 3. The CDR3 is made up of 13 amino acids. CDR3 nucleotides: TGTGCCAGCAGAAGACAGGGGGCTTATGGCTACACCTTC. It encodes CASRRQGAYGYTF.

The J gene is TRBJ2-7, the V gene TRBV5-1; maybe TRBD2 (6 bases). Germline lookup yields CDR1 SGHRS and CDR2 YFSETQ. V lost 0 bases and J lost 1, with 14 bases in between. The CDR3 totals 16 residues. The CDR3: CASSLVRLVDSYEQYF. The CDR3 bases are TGCGCCAGCAGCTTGGTTCGACTAGTCGATTCCTACGAGCAGTACTTC.

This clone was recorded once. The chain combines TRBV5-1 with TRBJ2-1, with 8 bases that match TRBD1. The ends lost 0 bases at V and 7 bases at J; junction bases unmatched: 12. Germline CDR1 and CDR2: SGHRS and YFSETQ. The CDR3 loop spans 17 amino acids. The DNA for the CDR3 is TGCGCCAGCAGCTTGGGGGTTTCAGGGGGCGAATTTAATGAGCAGTTCTTC. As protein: CASSLGVSGGEFNEQFF.

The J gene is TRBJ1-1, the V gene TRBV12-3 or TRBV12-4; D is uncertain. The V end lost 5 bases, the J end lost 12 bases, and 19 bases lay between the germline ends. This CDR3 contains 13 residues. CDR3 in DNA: TGTGCCAGCAGTCTGGGCGAATCCCTTCTTTCTTTCTTT. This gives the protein CASSLGESLLSFF.

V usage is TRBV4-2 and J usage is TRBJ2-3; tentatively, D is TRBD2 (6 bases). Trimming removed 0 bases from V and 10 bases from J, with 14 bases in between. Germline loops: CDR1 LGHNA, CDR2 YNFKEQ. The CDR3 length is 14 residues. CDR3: CASSQERQGLPQYF. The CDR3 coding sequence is TGTGCCAGCAGCCAAGAGCGCCAAGGACTACCGCAGTATTTT.

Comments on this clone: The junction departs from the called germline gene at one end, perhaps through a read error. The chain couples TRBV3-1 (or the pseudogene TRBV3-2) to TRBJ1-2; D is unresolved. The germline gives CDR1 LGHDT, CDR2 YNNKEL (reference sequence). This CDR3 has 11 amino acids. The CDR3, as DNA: TGTGCCGGCAGCCAAGCGGATGGCTACACCTTC. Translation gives CAGSQADGYTF.

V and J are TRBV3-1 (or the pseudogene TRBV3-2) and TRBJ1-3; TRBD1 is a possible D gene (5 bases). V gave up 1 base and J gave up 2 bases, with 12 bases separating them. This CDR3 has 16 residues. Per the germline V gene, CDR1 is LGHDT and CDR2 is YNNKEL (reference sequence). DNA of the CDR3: TGTGCCAGCAGCCAAGTTTTCAGGGCGCCTGGAAACACCATATATTTT. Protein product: CASSQVFRAPGNTIYF.

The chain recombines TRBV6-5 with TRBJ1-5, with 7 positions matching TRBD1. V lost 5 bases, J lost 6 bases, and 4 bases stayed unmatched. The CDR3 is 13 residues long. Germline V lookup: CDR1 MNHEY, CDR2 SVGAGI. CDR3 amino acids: CASSTGDSQPQHF. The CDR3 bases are TGTGCCAGCAGTACAGGGGACTCTCAGCCCCAGCATTTT.

The DNA for the CDR3 is TGCAGCGTTGAAGCCCTAGCGGGAGGAGGGGGGTACAGCGGGGAGCTGTTTTTT. Its translation: CSVEALAGGGGYSGELFF. The chain couples TRBV29-1 to TRBJ2-2; 11 bases are a match to TRBD2. V lost 1 base to trimming and J lost 7 bases; unmatched junction nucleotides: 14. Germline V CDR1 and CDR2: SQVTM, ANQGSEA. There are 18 residues in the CDR3.

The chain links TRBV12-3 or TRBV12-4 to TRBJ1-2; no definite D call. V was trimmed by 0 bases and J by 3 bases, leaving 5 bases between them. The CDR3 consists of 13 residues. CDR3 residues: CASSLAPDYGYTF. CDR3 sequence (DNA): TGTGCCAGCAGTTTAGCCCCCGACTATGGCTACACCTTC.

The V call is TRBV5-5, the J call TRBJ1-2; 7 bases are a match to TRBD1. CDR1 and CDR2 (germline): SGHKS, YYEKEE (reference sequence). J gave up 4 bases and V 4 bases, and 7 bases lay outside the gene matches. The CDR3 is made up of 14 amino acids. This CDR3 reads CASSRPGQLYGYTF. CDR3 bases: TGTGCCAGCAGCCGGCCGGGACAGCTCTATGGCTACACCTTC.

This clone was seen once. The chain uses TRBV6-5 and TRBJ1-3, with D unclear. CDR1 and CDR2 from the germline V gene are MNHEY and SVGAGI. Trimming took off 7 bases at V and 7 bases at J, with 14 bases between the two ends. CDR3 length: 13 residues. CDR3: CASTLRGGNTIYF. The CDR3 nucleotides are TGTGCCAGCACACTTCGAGGAGGGAACACCATATATTTT.

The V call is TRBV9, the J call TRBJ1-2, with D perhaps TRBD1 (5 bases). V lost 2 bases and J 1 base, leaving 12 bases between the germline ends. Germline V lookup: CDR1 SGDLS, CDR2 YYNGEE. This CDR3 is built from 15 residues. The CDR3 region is CASSVSGGSNYGYTF. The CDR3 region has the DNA TGTGCCAGCAGCGTTAGCGGGGGTAGTAACTATGGCTACACCTTC.

The CDR3 spells CASSRSGKSYNEQFF. CDR3 DNA: TGTGCCAGTTCCCGTAGCGGGAAATCCTACAATGAGCAGTTCTTC. This chain joins TRBV19 and TRBJ2-1; 8 bases are a match to TRBD2. The ends lost 8 bases at V and 1 base at J; junction bases unmatched: 7. The CDR3 consists of 15 residues. Per germline, CDR1 LNHDA and CDR2 SQIVND (reference sequence).

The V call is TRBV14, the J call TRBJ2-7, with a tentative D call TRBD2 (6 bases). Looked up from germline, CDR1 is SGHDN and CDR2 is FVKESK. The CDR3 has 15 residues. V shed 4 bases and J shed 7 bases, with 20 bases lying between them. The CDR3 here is CASSPAGTGGREQYF. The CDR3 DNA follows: TGTGCCAGCAGCCCGGCCGGGACTGGCGGTCGGGAGCAGTACTTC.

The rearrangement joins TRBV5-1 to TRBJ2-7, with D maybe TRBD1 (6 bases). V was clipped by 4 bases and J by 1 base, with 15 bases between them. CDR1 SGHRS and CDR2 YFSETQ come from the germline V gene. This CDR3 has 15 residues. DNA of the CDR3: TGCGCCAGCAGCCTCCGTGCAGGGGCTTCCTACGAGCAGTACTTC. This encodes CASSLRAGASYEQYF.

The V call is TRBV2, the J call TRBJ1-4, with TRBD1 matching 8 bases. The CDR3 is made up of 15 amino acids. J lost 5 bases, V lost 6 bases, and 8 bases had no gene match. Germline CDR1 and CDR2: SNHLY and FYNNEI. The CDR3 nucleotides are TGTGCCAGCAGGGCTGGACAGGGAAAGAATGAAAAACTGTTTTTT. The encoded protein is CASRAGQGKNEKLFF.

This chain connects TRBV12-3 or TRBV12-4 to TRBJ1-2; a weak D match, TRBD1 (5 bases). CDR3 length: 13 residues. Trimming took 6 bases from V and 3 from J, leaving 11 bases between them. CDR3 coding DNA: TGTGCCAGCAGCGCAGGGTTACACTATGGCTACACCTTC. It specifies CASSAGLHYGYTF.

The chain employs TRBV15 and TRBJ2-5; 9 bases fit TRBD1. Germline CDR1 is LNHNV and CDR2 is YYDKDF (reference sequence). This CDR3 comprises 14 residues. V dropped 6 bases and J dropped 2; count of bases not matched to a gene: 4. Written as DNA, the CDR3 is TGTGCCACCAGGGGGACAGGGCTACAAGAGACCCAGTACTTC. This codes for CATRGTGLQETQYF.

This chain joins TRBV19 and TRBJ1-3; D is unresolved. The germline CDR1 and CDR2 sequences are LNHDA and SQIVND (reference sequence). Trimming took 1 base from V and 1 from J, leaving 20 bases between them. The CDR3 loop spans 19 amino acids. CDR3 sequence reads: CASSIAPLEWSISGNTIYF. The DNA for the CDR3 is TGTGCCAGTAGTATAGCCCCCTTGGAGTGGAGTATTTCTGGAAACACCATATATTTT.